This T cell receptor (beta chain) was recovered during a study of CD8+ T cells in alopecia areata. RNA extraction and reverse transcription yielded cDNA as sequencing template. The repertoire was sequenced with immunoSEQ multiplex PCR; TCRdb's copy has only in-frame clones and lacks some. The repertoire has roughly 97,000 clones, 41% of them found once; the top ten carry 1% to 1.5%. This clone has just a few counts. Trimming removed 10 bases from V and 4 bases from J, with 26 bases in between. CDR3 size: 17 residues. The germline V gene encodes CDR1 MDHEN and CDR2 SYDVKM. This receptor was obtained from a human donor with alopecia areata. The V gene is TRBV28, the J gene TRBJ2-4, with D possibly being TRBD1 (7 bases). The sample consisted of CD4+ T cells sorted from blood. The CDR3 DNA reads as TGTGCCACCACCAAGAGACAGGGCCTAGGGAGGAAAAACATTCAGTACTTC. Its translation: CATTKRQGLGRKNIQYF.